This T cell receptor beta chain was sequenced in a study of blood T cell repertoires in COVID-19. Whole-study context: Italy, Spain and the United States were the sources of the convalescent and acute COVID-19 samples.

Germline V gives CDR1 SGHRS, CDR2 YFSETQ. The CDR3 contains 16 residues. Between the trimmed V and J ends, which lost 3 bases and 10 bases, there was a span of 25 bases. Only in-frame clones appear in the TCRdb table, and some are missing; sequencing was by immunoSEQ multiplex PCR. The data show around 450,000 clones, approximately 90% seen once. The sample comprised PBMCs or T cells enriched from blood (not recorded which). The TCR originated in a young woman who had recovered from COVID-19. The chain joins TRBV5-1 to TRBJ1-1, with D unresolved. The CDR3 protein is CASSSLAGTIPLGAFF. For the CDR3, the DNA is TGCGCCAGCAGCTCCTTGGCAGGTACAATCCCTCTGGGAGCTTTCTTT.